Each of the 11 T cell receptor beta chains below was sequenced from the same sample in a study of control samples from healthy donors and cancer patients. The assay was immunoSEQ multiplex PCR, and TCRdb's table has in-frame clones only and misses some. The repertoire holds some 100,000 clones, with 90% as singletons. The specimen sequenced was blood. These receptor sequences come from a human donor in good health. The donor label of this sample is uncertain.

The chain links TRBV24-1 to TRBJ2-1; the D is unclear. The CDR3 loop spans 13 amino acids. Germline V gene sequence: CDR1 KGHDR, CDR2 SFDVKD. V was shortened by 3 bases and J by 7 bases, with 9 bases between the two germline ends. CDR3 sequence: CATSDQNGNEQFF. For the CDR3, the DNA is TGTGCCACCAGTGATCAAAACGGTAATGAGCAGTTCTTC.

This chain connects TRBV9 to TRBJ1-2, with D tentatively TRBD1 (5 bases). Germline CDR1 and CDR2: SGDLS and YYNGEE. With 4 bases removed from V and 11 bases from J, the gap between germline ends came to 18 bases. The CDR3 runs to 13 residues. In DNA, the CDR3 is TGTGCCAGCAGCCATCAAGGTGGTGGGGGTTACACCTTC. Its protein product is CASSHQGGGGYTF.

This chain links TRBV3-1 (or the pseudogene TRBV3-2) with TRBJ1-2; 7 bases map to TRBD1. V was clipped by 2 bases and J by 4 bases; unmatched bases: 7. Per the germline V gene, CDR1 is LGHDT and CDR2 is YNNKEL (reference sequence). The CDR3 is made up of 15 amino acids. Here the CDR3 reads CASSQSAQGFYGYTF. CDR3 coding DNA: TGTGCCAGCAGCCAATCAGCACAGGGGTTCTATGGCTACACCTTC.

The chain recombines TRBV29-1 with TRBJ1-1; TRBD1 agrees at 8 bases. Per germline, CDR1 SQVTM and CDR2 ANQGSEA. The CDR3 is made up of 13 amino acids. V trimming: 2 bases; J trimming: 6 bases; junction bases outside the gene matches: 5. The CDR3 sequence: CSVERDRSPEAFF. DNA for the CDR3: TGCAGCGTTGAAAGGGACAGGTCACCTGAAGCTTTCTTT. Full variable domain (outside the CDR3, taken from reference TRBV29-1 and TRBJ1-1): SAVISQKPSRDICQRGTSLTIQCQVDSQVTMMFWYRQQPGQSLTLIATANQGSEATYESGFVIDKFPISRPNLTFSTLTVSNMSPEDSSIYLCSVERDRSPEAFFGQGTRLTVV.

The chain has TRBV18 and TRBJ2-6; tentative D call: TRBD1 (6 bases). V lost 4 bases and J lost 1, with 8 bases in between. Germline V gives CDR1 KGHSH, CDR2 LQKENI. The CDR3 is 15 residues long. CDR3 region: CASSQQGSGANVLTF. The CDR3 coding sequence is TGTGCCAGCTCACAACAGGGTTCTGGGGCCAACGTCCTGACTTTC. Filled out from reference TRBV18 and TRBJ2-6, the complete variable domain reads NAGVMQNPRHLVRRRGQEARLRCSPMKGHSHVYWYRQLPEEGLKFMVYLQKENIIDESGMPKERFSAEFPKEGPSILRIQQVVRGDSAAYFCASSQQGSGANVLTFGAGSRLTVL.

V is TRBV28 and J is TRBJ1-3; D is uncertain. The CDR3 is made up of 16 amino acids. V was cut by 6 bases and J by 0 bases, with 15 bases left in between. Germline V CDR1 and CDR2: MDHEN, SYDVKM. The CDR3 spells CASSPRGFGSGNTIYF. CDR3 DNA sequence: TGTGCCAGCAGCCCCAGAGGGTTTGGCTCTGGAAACACCATATATTTT.

The chain has TRBV6-2 or TRBV6-3 and TRBJ1-2; unclear D gene. The V gene's germline CDR1 is MNHEY and CDR2 SVGEGT. This CDR3 spans 14 amino acids. Trimming removed 0 bases from V and 2 bases from J, with 7 bases in between. DNA of the CDR3: TGTGCCAGCAGTTACTCAACGGAAAACTATGGCTACACCTTC. Translation: CASSYSTENYGYTF.

CDR3 in amino acids: CASSYSPPGALGEQYF. Here the CDR3 DNA reads TGTGCCAGCAGTTATTCTCCTCCCGGGGCCCTCGGAGAGCAGTACTTC. The rearrangement uses TRBV6-6 and TRBJ2-7; D tentatively fits TRBD1 or TRBD2 (5 bases each). The CDR3 consists of 16 residues. Germline V gene sequence: CDR1 MNHNY, CDR2 SVGAGI (reference sequence). V was clipped by 3 bases and J by 7 bases, with 22 bases between them.

The J gene is TRBJ1-3, the V gene TRBV6-1, with D unresolved. The ends were cut back, 3 bases at V and 2 bases at J, with 2 bases in the middle. CDR1 is MNHNS and CDR2 is SASEGT in the germline V gene. This CDR3 is built from 12 residues. CDR3: CASSEPGNTIYF. CDR3 coding DNA: TGTGCCAGCAGTGAGCCTGGAAACACCATATATTTT.

This sequence joins TRBV3-1 (or the pseudogene TRBV3-2) and TRBJ2-1, with D maybe TRBD2 (5 bases). The CDR3 runs 14 residues. Germline V gives CDR1 LGHDT, CDR2 YNNKEL (reference sequence). Trimming took off 4 bases at V and 5 bases at J, with 12 bases between the two ends. CDR3 protein: CASSLEAGNNEQFF. DNA for the CDR3: TGTGCCAGCAGCCTCGAAGCCGGGAACAATGAGCAGTTCTTC.

The chain joins TRBV30 to TRBJ1-1; 7 positions match TRBD1. J was trimmed by 3 bases and V by 4 bases; bases with no gene match: 8. The CDR3 loop spans 14 amino acids. CDR1 is GTSNPN, CDR2 SVGIG, per germline (reference sequence). The chain's CDR3 is CAWNPRGFDTEAFF. The CDR3 DNA sequence: TGTGCCTGGAATCCCAGGGGGTTTGACACTGAAGCTTTCTTT.